This T cell receptor beta chain appears in the sequencing data of a study of T cell responses to AZD1222 COVID-19 vaccine. J was trimmed by 2 bases and V by 7 bases; bases with no gene match: 15. The CDR3 is made up of 18 amino acids. Germline lookup yields CDR1 LNHDA and CDR2 SQIVND (reference sequence). Clones were sequenced by immunoSEQ multiplex PCR, and TCRdb holds only the in-frame ones, with some missing. The top ten clones hold about a sixth of a sample with more than 85,000 clones, roughly 86% of them seen once. This TCR derives from an adult who received the AZD1222 COVID-19 vaccine. The J gene is TRBJ2-2, the V gene TRBV19, with 8 bases identical to TRBD2. The sequences come from peripheral blood, collected 28 days after the second AZD1222 dose. CDR3 protein: CASKSSGSILRNTGELFF. The CDR3 DNA follows: TGTGCCAGTAAATCCAGCGGGAGTATTTTGAGAAACACCGGGGAGCTGTTTTTT.